This T cell receptor beta chain was sequenced for a study of blood T cell repertoires in COVID-19. Turning to the study itself: The United States, Italy and Spain were the sources of the acute and convalescent COVID-19 samples. PBMCs, B-cell-depleted T cells, or T cells were the source of the cDNA or gDNA that made up the material.

Under the authors' procedure: Reference gene primer amplification yielded estimated nucleated cell counts. Clones were read by immunoSEQ multiplex PCR, and TCRdb kept only the in-frame ones, dropping some. V, J and clone size were drawn from that table, and D and trimming were deduced from the DNA. This table has 300,000 to 450,000 clones, around 85% appearing once. The TCR was taken from a woman aged 18 to 35 with acute or convalescent COVID-19. Source material: peripheral blood.

In DNA form, the CDR3 reads TGTGCCAGCAGCCAAGAGCGGACTAGCGGGAGATGGCAAGAGACCCAGTACTTC. Its translation: CASSQERTSGRWQETQYF. This rearrangement joins TRBV3-1 (or the pseudogene TRBV3-2) to TRBJ2-5; 13 bases map to TRBD2. This CDR3 contains 18 residues. The J segment lost 2 bases and the V segment lost 0 bases, leaving 6 bases of the junction unmatched. Germline V gene lookup returns CDR1 LGHDT and CDR2 YNNKEL (reference sequence).